This is a list of T cell receptor beta chains from one sample in a study of response to subunit inactivated influenza vaccine. TCRdb re-called the RT-PCR reads through MiXCR, storing one row per CDR3 protein. This table has roughly 630,000 distinct CDR3 sequences, 14% appearing once. Specimen: PBMCs from blood, collected 14 to 15 days before vaccination. Source of these receptors: a man aged 50 to 59 who received an inactivated influenza vaccine. CDR3s include the opening cysteine and the closing phenylalanine or tryptophan. D genes are given only for firm matches. Where a row states a size, it is once, few, many or the class of an expanded clone; other rows omit it.

D gene	V gene	clone size	CDR3 length	J gene	CDR3 DNA	CDR3 protein
TRBD2	TRBV27	few	21	TRBJ2-5	TGTGCCAGCAGCAGAAGGGGGGGACTAGCGAATCCAAGAGGCTACCAAGAGACCCAGTACTTC	CASSRRGGLANPRGYQETQYF
TRBD1	TRBV25-1	-	17	TRBJ2-2	TGTGCCAGCAGTGAAATCTCGCCGGGACAGGGGATCGGGGAGCTGTTTTTT	CASSEISPGQGIGELFF
-	TRBV6-6	few	13	TRBJ1-1	TGTGCCAGTTTATACCAGGGGAACACTGAAGCTTTCTTT	CASLYQGNTEAFF
-	TRBV5-1	many	14	TRBJ2-3	TGCGCCAGCAGCTTGTCGCAGGGCGCAGATACGCAGTATTTT	CASSLSQGADTQYF
-	TRBV6-1	-	14	TRBJ1-6	TGTGCCAGCAGCAGTACAGGGCTAGGTTCACCCCTCCACTTT	CASSSTGLGSPLHF
-	TRBV29-1	-	14	TRBJ2-3	TGCAGCGTGCTCCGGGGACGCTCCACAGATACGCAGTATTTT	CSVLRGRSTDTQYF
TRBD1	TRBV12-3/TRBV12-4	few	15	TRBJ2-3	TGTGCCAGCAGTCTCCGACAGGGACGTATGGGTACGCAGTATTTT	CASSLRQGRMGTQYF
-	TRBV29-1	-	12	TRBJ2-5	TGCAGCGTTGAAGTCACCCAAGAGACCCAGTACTTC	CSVEVTQETQYF
-	TRBV14	few	15	TRBJ2-2	TGTGCCAGCAGCCAGACCCCGGGGTACTCCGGGGAGCTGTTTTTT	CASSQTPGYSGELFF
TRBD1	TRBV7-9	few	16	TRBJ1-4	TGTGCCAGCAGCCTCCGACAGGGGAGAGCCAATGAAAAACTGTTTTTT	CASSLRQGRANEKLFF
TRBD2	TRBV20-1	-	15	TRBJ2-1	TGCAGTGCTAGAGTATTGACTAGCGGTTACAATGAGCAGTTCTTC	CSARVLTSGYNEQFF
TRBD2	TRBV5-6	few	14	TRBJ2-7	TGTGCCAGCAGCCGAGGGACTACCGAGAAGCAGCAGTACTTC	CASSRGTTEKQQYF
-	TRBV4-2	-	15	TRBJ2-5	TGTGCCAGCAGCCCCCGGGGGGACACCCAAGAGACCCAGTACTTC	CASSPRGDTQETQYF
-	TRBV29-1	-	14	TRBJ2-3	TGCAGCGTTGAAAGCCGTACCAGGGGCGCTACGCAGTATTTT	CSVESRTRGATQYF
TRBD2	TRBV13	few	16	TRBJ2-1	TGTGCCAGCAGCAAACTAGCGGGGGGCATTAAGGATGAGCAGTTCTTC	CASSKLAGGIKDEQFF
-	TRBV6-5	-	12	TRBJ2-3	TGTGCCAGCAGGGCCCCTAGCGCAACGCAGTATTTT	CASRAPSATQYF
-	TRBV27	-	14	TRBJ2-7	TGTGCCAGCAGTCTCCATTATGGCTCCTACGAGCAGTACTTC	CASSLHYGSYEQYF
TRBD1	TRBV5-6	once	16	TRBJ2-2	TGTGCCAGCAGCTTGTCGGGACAGGGGTACACCGGGGAGCTGTTTTTT	CASSLSGQGYTGELFF
-	TRBV7-2	-	16	TRBJ2-1	TGTGCCAGCAGCATCATAGCGTCGAGCTCCTACAATGAGCAGTTCTTC	CASSIIASSSYNEQFF
-	TRBV6-5	-	14	TRBJ2-7	TGTGCCAGCAGTTACTCGCAGGGCTCTAATGAGCAGTACTTC	CASSYSQGSNEQYF
TRBD2	TRBV6-2/TRBV6-3	-	15	TRBJ2-7	TGTGCCAGCAGCCCTGTAGCGGGAGGGCCCGCCGAGCAGTACTTC	CASSPVAGGPAEQYF
-	TRBV4-3	-	17	TRBJ2-6	TGCGCCAGCAGCCAAGATCCCGAGGGCTCTGGGGCCAACGTCCTGACTTTC	CASSQDPEGSGANVLTF
-	TRBV6-1	few	16	TRBJ2-7	TGTGCCAGCAGTGTCCCTGGAAGGGCCCTACTACCCGAGCAGTACTTC	CASSVPGRALLPEQYF
TRBD2	TRBV4-2	-	16	TRBJ2-7	TGTGCCAGCAGCCAAGATCCCCAGCGGGGTACCTACGAGCAGTACTTC	CASSQDPQRGTYEQYF
-	TRBV27	-	15	TRBJ2-7	TGTGCCAGCAGCCTCTACCGTTCAGGGGGGATTGAGCAGTACTTC	CASSLYRSGGIEQYF
-	TRBV15	-	15	TRBJ2-4	TGTGCCACCAGCAGAGAAGCGAGGGCCAAAAACATTCAGTACTTC	CATSREARAKNIQYF
-	TRBV5-1	many	14	TRBJ2-5	TGCGCCAGCAGCTTAGGGACGGGGGAAGAGACCCAGTACTTC	CASSLGTGEETQYF
-	TRBV18	-	15	TRBJ2-5	TGTGCCAGCTCACCCCGCCGGACCGTCCAAGAGACCCAGTACTTC	CASSPRRTVQETQYF
-	TRBV12-3/TRBV12-4	few	10	TRBJ1-1	TGTGCCAGCCAAGTCACTGAAGCTTTCTTT	CASQVTEAFF
-	TRBV11-2	-	13	TRBJ2-5	TGTGCCTGCAGCTTAGGTCTGGGGGAGACCCAGTACTTC	CACSLGLGETQYF
-	TRBV4-2	-	14	TRBJ1-6	TGTGCCAGCAGCCAAGATCCGGGGAATTCACCCCTCCACTTT	CASSQDPGNSPLHF
-	TRBV15	few	16	TRBJ2-3	TGTGCCACCAGCAGCCCAGGCGCTCCTAGCACAGATACGCAGTATTTT	CATSSPGAPSTDTQYF
TRBD2	TRBV7-2	many	13	TRBJ2-1	TGTGCCCAGGCGGCTAGCGGACCCTCTGAGCAGTTCTTC	CAQAASGPSEQFF
TRBD1	TRBV18	few	13	TRBJ1-4	TGTGCCAGCTCAAGGGACAGACATGAAAAACTGTTTTTT	CASSRDRHEKLFF
-	TRBV15	few	16	TRBJ2-5	TGTGCCACCAGCAGAGATCAGTTTGGAAGCGGGGAGACCCAGTACTTC	CATSRDQFGSGETQYF
-	TRBV3-1	-	13	TRBJ2-7	TGTGCCAGCAGCCGACAGGTAGGGTACGAGCAGTACTTC	CASSRQVGYEQYF
TRBD2	TRBV15	few	14	TRBJ2-7	TGTGCCACCAGCCACCCGGGGGGTTCCTACGAGCAGTACTTC	CATSHPGGSYEQYF
TRBD2	TRBV28	few	13	TRBJ2-7	TGTGCCAGCAGGTCGCTGGCGGGGGGCGAGCAGTACTTC	CASRSLAGGEQYF
-	TRBV7-9	many	14	TRBJ1-1	TGTGCCAGCAGCTCCTCCGGCGGTGGAACTGAAGCTTTCTTT	CASSSSGGGTEAFF
TRBD2	TRBV29-1	few	15	TRBJ2-3	TGCAGCGTTACTGCCGGCGGGGGGGGCACAGATACGCAGTATTTT	CSVTAGGGGTDTQYF
TRBD1	TRBV4-3	-	15	TRBJ1-2	TGCGCCAGCAGCCAAACAGGGGGCGGCGGCTATGGCTACACCTTC	CASSQTGGGGYGYTF
-	TRBV6-2/TRBV6-3	many	16	TRBJ1-5	TGTGCCAGCAGTTACACGACTCCGGGCTTCAATCAGCCCCAGCATTTT	CASSYTTPGFNQPQHF
TRBD2	TRBV12-3/TRBV12-4	-	14	TRBJ2-1	TGTGCCAGCACCCGACTAGCGGGGGACAATGAGCAGTTCTTC	CASTRLAGDNEQFF
-	TRBV7-9	few	14	TRBJ2-5	TGTGCCAGCAGCAGACAGACAATACAAGAGACCCAGTACTTC	CASSRQTIQETQYF
-	TRBV6-2/TRBV6-3	few	16	TRBJ2-2	TGTGCCAGCATCACACGGGCTCTGCTTAACACCGGGGAGCTGTTTTTT	CASITRALLNTGELFF
TRBD1	TRBV6-1	-	16	TRBJ1-5	TGTGCCAGCAGCCCGATTGGGACAGGCGGTAATCAGCCCCAGCATTTT	CASSPIGTGGNQPQHF
-	TRBV6-1	-	15	TRBJ2-7	TGTGCCAGCAGTCTTAGCGTCGCGGGTTCCTACGAGCAGTACTTC	CASSLSVAGSYEQYF
TRBD2	TRBV20-1	-	20	TRBJ2-2	TGCAGTGCTAGAGAAACTAGCGGGAGGGCCCCAGGCCGGAACACCGGGGAGCTGTTTTTT	CSARETSGRAPGRNTGELFF
-	TRBV5-5	-	14	TRBJ2-2	TGTGCCAGCAGCCCTTCAGTAAACACCGGGGAGCTGTTTTTT	CASSPSVNTGELFF
TRBD2	TRBV6-2/TRBV6-3	-	20	TRBJ2-6	TGTGCCAGCACTTTCAGAGAACCGGGACTAGCTAATTCTGGGGCCAACGTCCTGACTTTC	CASTFREPGLANSGANVLTF
TRBD1	TRBV29-1	-	13	TRBJ2-1	TGCAGCGTTGAAAGGGACAGGATAAATGAGCAGTTCTTC	CSVERDRINEQFF
-	TRBV11-2	-	15	TRBJ2-3	TGTGCCAGCAGCTTAGGACGGGTCCACACAGATACGCAGTATTTT	CASSLGRVHTDTQYF
TRBD2	TRBV7-9	-	14	TRBJ2-1	TGTGCCAGCTCGGGGGGGTTGCCCTACAATGAGCAGTTCTTC	CASSGGLPYNEQFF